The entry that follows covers one T cell receptor (beta chain) sequence. There is no known antigen for this receptor. Per-nucleotide qualities are absent, and no much larger clonotype sits a single base away. The CDR3, cysteine through phenylalanine, is 15 amino acids long. The read is trimmed to its CDR3 DNA, 45 bases read in frame from base 1. Reading the germline V gene gives CDR1 SGDLS and CDR2 YYNGEE. V and J are trimmed by 4 bases and 2 bases, and the gene matches miss 6 bases of the junction. This specimen comes from a study of cytomegalovirus exposure and HLA in healthy donors (dated 2017 in TCRdb). Study-wide context: An earlier analysis of several hundred of the donors reported 276 Gb of sequence data and some 120 million unique TCR beta sequences from 190 million or so T cells. An early release covering roughly 600 HLA-typed donors comprised roughly 300 gigabases of sequencing data and around 86 million unique TCR sequences. Of the roughly 420 genotyped donors, less than 85% were placed in the genetic ancestry cluster associated with self-reported Caucasian donors. The study aimed to test whether signatures of past pathogen exposure could be identified by cataloging public T cell receptors. The study profiled the T cell repertoires of 550 to 700 subjects by immunosequencing and related them to cytomegalovirus serostatus. Besides the first cohort of 500 to 700 subjects, a separate validation cohort made up of 120 different subjects was used. High-throughput TCR immunosequencing, statistical association of individual TCRs with disease status, and machine learning were combined to predict cytomegalovirus infection status. A later analysis re-examined previously published TCR beta repertoires from about 700 donors and added high-resolution HLA genotyping to investigate patterns of TCR occurrence. The later analysis used no new phenotypic data to find candidate immune exposures, relying instead on TCR beta sequences and their occurrence across donors. In an earlier analysis of a few hundred of the donors, high-throughput TCR beta sequencing was used to judge whether each TCR beta V gene segment behaved as functional or pseudogenic. Donor age, sex, ethnicity and CMV serostatus were compiled alongside the repertoire data. A later genetic analysis took genome-wide SNP genotypes for about 60% of the roughly 670 donors and used that subset as a discovery cohort. Every discovery cohort repertoire had been produced on one sequencing platform. Both class I and class II loci were covered by HLA typing, at four-digit resolution. Typing coverage differed by locus: A, B, C, DRB1 and DQB1 were typed in roughly 629-630 donors, DQA1 in 522, DPA1 in 600 to 610, and DPB1 in just under 490. Five DR-DQ haplotypes were handled as single units for association and clustering because linkage in the cohort was strong. On average, around 240,000 unique TCR beta nucleotide sequences were sequenced per donor among 350 to 400 genotyped donors of the cohort, with 15% to 20% of those sequences being non-productive. The full study reports these points: Linkage disequilibrium might explain the correlated functional status among segregating V segments, but an unknown experimental factor could not be excluded. A later analysis associated 17,000 or so TCR beta sequences with specific HLA alleles at a false discovery rate of 0.05. In a later analysis, the rate of TCR association differed among HLA loci, with DRB1 alleles having the most associated TCRs and HLA-C alleles having the fewest. While some public TCRs were present in many individuals, most TCR sequences turned up only very rarely across donors. A further reported finding was that TCR beta sequences accurately predicted the HLA-A and HLA-B alleles for most subjects in the first cohort. V-gene and J-gene trimming of TCR beta chains was associated with a missense DCLRE1C variant in a later genetic analysis, and the association was replicated in an independent cohort. A later analysis found that most CMV-associated TCR beta chains appeared HLA-restricted, with HLA associations seemingly driven largely by CMV exposure. Roughly uniform sequencing depth across donors was assumed in presence/absence analyses, although this assumption may not hold. Three of the identified cytomegalovirus-associated TCR beta chains were confirmed in vitro to be specific for cytomegalovirus antigens. According to a later genetic analysis, donors in an Asian-associated ancestry cluster had fewer N-insertions in productive TCRs than the approximately 670-donor mean. In this cohort, only TCR beta chains were sequenced, and detectable features were limited by the absence of alpha or paired-chain data. The classifier was reported to diagnose cytomegalovirus status with high specificity and sensitivity in both the original and validation cohorts. The earlier analysis of some 540 of the donors excluded roughly 17 rarely observed V segments, including chromosome 9 orphons, because counts were too low. In a later analysis, HLA-associated TCR beta chains were found to be more clonally expanded and to have lower generation probabilities than equally common non-associated chains. A cluster of highly shared sequence variants was judged likely to represent a technical artifact of the sequencing pipeline. According to the authors, the approach could potentially be generalized to other disease states and immunological phenotypes. In the study, around 160 TCR beta chains were listed as associated with cytomegalovirus. An earlier analysis of 587 of the donors showed that most TCR beta V segments appeared in productive rearrangements either about 87% or about 30% of the time, which broadly matched IMGT annotations. Strong co-occurrence of HLA alleles, especially DR and DQ, made assigning TCR associations to individual alleles difficult. Immune exposure information for the cohort was limited to CMV serostatus. Because the 87-base-pair reads could not distinguish some IMGT-functional V segments, including TRBV6-2 and TRBV6-3, those segments were excluded. Several of the top co-occurrence clusters appeared to be linked to parvovirus B19, influenza, CMV and Epstein-Barr virus, according to a later analysis. HLA typing was unavailable for some donors at each locus, so association tests used only the typed subset.

In total, more than 500 healthy bone marrow donors made up the cohort. Cohort members were all nominally healthy when sampled, although unrecorded immune exposures were likely present. The donor was CMV seropositive and was included in the group of approximately 310 seropositive cohort members. Every donor gave a peripheral blood sample, and the peripheral blood mononuclear cells from that sample were used for TCR beta sequencing. The Qiagen DNeasy Blood Extraction Kit was used to extract genomic DNA from the blood cell samples. Libraries were made using the immunoSEQ multiplex PCR assay. For the multiplex PCR, a mixture combining 60 forward primers for TCR Vbeta segments and 13 reverse primers for TCR Jbeta segments was used. The CDR3 region of rearranged TCR beta genes was amplified from genomic DNA with a multiplex PCR assay. The Illumina HiSeq System was used to sequence the amplified TCR beta libraries as 87-base-pair reads. The source study handled its data this way. Across the 670 or so repertoires, a later analysis counted approximately 75 million unique TCR beta chains, approximately 10 million of which were shared by at least two donors. Raw reads were error-corrected and collapsed into unique sequences by a nearest-neighbor algorithm in which closely related sequences were merged to remove PCR and sequencing errors. Alignment of CDR3 sequences to IMGT reference sequences was used to assign V, D and J gene segments. For a sequence to be retained, a match of at least six nucleotides was required to both a V gene segment and a J gene segment. A rearrangement was called productive if the CDR3 had no stop codons and remained in frame with V and J, and every other rearrangement was called non-productive. CDR3 was defined according to IMGT convention as the region running from the second conserved V-encoded cysteine to the conserved J-encoded phenylalanine. Sequences without an unambiguous match to a single V gene segment were excluded from the earlier analysis of about 600 of the donors. An earlier analysis of several hundred of the donors called V segments functional above 56.7% productive rearrangements and segregating when the between-donor standard deviation exceeded 5%. A statistical classification framework was developed to diagnose cytomegalovirus status using the catalog of TCR beta chain sequences. V and J gene assignment, in a later analysis, came from comparing TCR nucleotide sequences with IMGT/GENE-DB human TR gene sequences. A later analysis assigned CDR3 sequences and most-parsimonious VDJ recombination scenarios with the TCRdist pipeline. A later analysis defined each TCR beta chain by its CDR3 amino acid sequence plus V-gene family, and excluded reads lacking a unique V-gene family. In a later analysis, around 600 highly shared, low-generation-probability nucleotide sequences were removed to address suspected cross-contamination and a sequencing artifact. In a later analysis, a clonal expansion index was calculated for each public chain from normalized within-repertoire ranks of inferred template counts. A later analysis computed generation probabilities with a VDJ recombination model fitted to out-of-frame rearrangements, and checked the results against IGoR. In a later analysis, TCR-TCR, TCR-HLA and TCR-CMV co-occurrence was scored with hypergeometric tests, and a repertoire-size bias correction was applied to TCR pairs. To estimate false discovery rates, a later analysis permuted the HLA or CMV assignments 20 times. A later analysis grouped co-occurring TCRs with DBSCAN, adding TCRdist sequence similarity when clustering within HLA-allele-positive subsets. Co-occurrence clustering excluded repertoires with fewer than 30,000 or more than 120,000 public chains, plus five with anomalous nucleotide sharing. TCRdb limited this immuneACCESS table to in-frame rearrangements with V and J called. A share of clones is missing; checked studies link under half to unresolved V genes, and the rest is unexplained. Clone size and the V and J calls come from that table; the DNA yielded D and trimming. The sample table lists approximately 180,000 clones, roughly an eighth of them with a count of one. The ten largest clones add up to about 7.8% of the sample.

Recombination linked TRBV9 to TRBJ1-1, with 9 junctional bases fitting TRBD1. Input material: PBMCs. The receptor was isolated from a man aged 45-65 years in good health and CMV-seropositive. The nucleotide sequence is given as TGTGCCAGCAGCACGACAGGGGGTAGTAACACTGAAGCTTTCTTT. This codes for CASSTTGGSNTEAFF. The full variable domain, completed from the reference TRBV9 and TRBJ1-1 proteins outside the CDR3, reads DSGVTQTPKHLITATGQRVTLRCSPRSGDLSVYWYQQSLDQGLQFLIQYYNGEERAKGNILERFSAQQFPDLHSELNLSSLELGDSALYFCASSTTGGSNTEAFFGQGTRLTVV.